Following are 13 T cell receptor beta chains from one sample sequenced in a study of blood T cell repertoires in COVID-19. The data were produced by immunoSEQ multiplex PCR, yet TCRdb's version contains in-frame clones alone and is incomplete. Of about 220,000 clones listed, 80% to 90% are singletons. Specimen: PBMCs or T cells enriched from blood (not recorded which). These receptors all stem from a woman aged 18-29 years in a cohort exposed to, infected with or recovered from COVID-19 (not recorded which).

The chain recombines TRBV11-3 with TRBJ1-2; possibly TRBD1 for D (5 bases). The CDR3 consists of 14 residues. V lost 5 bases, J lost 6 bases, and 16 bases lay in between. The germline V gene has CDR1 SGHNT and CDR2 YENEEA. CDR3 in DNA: TGTGCCAGCAGCATGACCCAGGGAATGGATGGCTACACCTTC. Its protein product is CASSMTQGMDGYTF.

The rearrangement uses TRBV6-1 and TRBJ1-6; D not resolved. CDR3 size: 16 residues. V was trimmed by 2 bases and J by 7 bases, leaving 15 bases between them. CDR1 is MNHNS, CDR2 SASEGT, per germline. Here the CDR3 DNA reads TGTGCCAGCAGTGAAATTCCGGGTATAAGAAATTCACCCCTCCACTTT. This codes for CASSEIPGIRNSPLHF.

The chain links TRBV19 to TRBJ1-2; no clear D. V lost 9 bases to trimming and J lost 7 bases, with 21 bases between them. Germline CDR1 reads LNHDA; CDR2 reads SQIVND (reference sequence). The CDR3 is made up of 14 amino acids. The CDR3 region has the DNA TGTGCCAGCCACCTACCTGGAGGTTACTTTGGCTACACCTTC. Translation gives CASHLPGGYFGYTF.

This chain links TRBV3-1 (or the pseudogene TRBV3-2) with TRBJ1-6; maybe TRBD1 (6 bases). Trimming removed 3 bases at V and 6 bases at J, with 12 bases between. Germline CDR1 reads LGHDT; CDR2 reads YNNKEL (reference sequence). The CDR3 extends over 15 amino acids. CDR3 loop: CASSHRTETNSPLHF. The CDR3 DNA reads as TGTGCCAGCAGCCATAGGACAGAGACTAATTCACCCCTCCACTTT.

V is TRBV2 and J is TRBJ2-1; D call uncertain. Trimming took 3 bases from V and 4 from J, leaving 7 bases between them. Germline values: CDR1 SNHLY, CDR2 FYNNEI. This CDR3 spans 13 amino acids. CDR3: CASSDRDYNEQFF. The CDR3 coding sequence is TGTGCCAGCAGTGATAGAGATTACAATGAGCAGTTCTTC.

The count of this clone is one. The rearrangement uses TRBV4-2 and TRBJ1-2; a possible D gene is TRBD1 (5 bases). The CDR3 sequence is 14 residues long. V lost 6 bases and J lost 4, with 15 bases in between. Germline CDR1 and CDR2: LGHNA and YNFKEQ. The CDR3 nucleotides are TGTGCCAGCAGATCCAACCGGGACTCCTATGGCTACACCTTC. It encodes CASRSNRDSYGYTF.

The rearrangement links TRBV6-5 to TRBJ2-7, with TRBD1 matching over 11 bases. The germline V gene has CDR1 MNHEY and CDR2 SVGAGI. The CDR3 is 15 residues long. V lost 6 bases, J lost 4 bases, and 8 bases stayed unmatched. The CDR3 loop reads CASSRGQGARYEQYF. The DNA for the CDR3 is TGTGCCAGCAGCCGTGGACAGGGGGCGCGGTACGAGCAGTACTTC.

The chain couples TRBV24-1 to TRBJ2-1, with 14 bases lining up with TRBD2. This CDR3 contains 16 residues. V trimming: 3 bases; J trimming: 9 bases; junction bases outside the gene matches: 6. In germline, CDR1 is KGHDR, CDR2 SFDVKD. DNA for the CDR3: TGTGCCACCAGTGATACCGGGACTAGCGGGAGCAGTGAGCAGTTCTTC. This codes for CATSDTGTSGSSEQFF.

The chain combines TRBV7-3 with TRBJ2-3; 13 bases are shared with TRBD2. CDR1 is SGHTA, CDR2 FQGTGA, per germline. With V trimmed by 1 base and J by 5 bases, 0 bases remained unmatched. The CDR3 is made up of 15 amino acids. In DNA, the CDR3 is TGTGCCAGCAGCTTAAGACTAGCGGGGGGAGATACGCAGTATTTT. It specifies CASSLRLAGGDTQYF.

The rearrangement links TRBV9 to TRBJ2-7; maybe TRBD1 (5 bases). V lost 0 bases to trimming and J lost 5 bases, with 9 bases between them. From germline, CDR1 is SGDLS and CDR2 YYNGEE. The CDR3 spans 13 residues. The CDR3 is CASSVVGEHEQYF. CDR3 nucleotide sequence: TGTGCCAGCAGCGTAGTAGGGGAACACGAGCAGTACTTC.

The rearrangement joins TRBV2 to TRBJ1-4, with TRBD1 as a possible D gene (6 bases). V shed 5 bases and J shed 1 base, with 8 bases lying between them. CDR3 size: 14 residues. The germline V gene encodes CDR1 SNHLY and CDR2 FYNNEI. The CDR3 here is CASSPRGTNEKLFF. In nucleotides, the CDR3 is TGTGCCAGCAGTCCCAGGGGAACTAATGAAAAACTGTTTTTT.

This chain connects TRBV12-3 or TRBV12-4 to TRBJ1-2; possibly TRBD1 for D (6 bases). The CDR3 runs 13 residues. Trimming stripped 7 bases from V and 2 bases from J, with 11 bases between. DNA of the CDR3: TGTGCCAGCACTCATGACAGGAACTATGGCTACACCTTC. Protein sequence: CASTHDRNYGYTF.

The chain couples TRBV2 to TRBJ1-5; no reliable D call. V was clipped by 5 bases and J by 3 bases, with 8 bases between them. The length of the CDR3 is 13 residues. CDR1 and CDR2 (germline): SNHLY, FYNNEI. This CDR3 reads CASSWEDNQPQHF. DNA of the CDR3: TGTGCCAGCAGTTGGGAGGACAATCAGCCCCAGCATTTT.